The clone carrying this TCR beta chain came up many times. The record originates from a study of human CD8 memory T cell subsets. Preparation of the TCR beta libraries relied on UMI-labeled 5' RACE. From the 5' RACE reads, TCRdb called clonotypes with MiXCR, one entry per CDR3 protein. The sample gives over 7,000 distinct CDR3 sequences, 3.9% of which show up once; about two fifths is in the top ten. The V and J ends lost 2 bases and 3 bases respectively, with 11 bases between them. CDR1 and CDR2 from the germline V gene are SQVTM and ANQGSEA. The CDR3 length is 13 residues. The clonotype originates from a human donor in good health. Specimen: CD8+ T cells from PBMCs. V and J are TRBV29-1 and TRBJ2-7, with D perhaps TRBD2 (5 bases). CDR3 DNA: TGCAGCGTTGAAACTTATGGAGGCTACGAGCAGTACTTC. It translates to CSVETYGGYEQYF.